The source of this TCR beta chain is a study of human T cells and chemical hapten exposure. J gave up 11 bases and V 0 bases, and 13 bases lay outside the gene matches. CDR1 and CDR2 (germline): SGHTA, FQGNSA. The CDR3 covers 17 residues. Using its own MiXCR run on the RACE reads, TCRdb lists one record per CDR3 protein. The sample lists a few hundred thousand distinct CDR3 sequences, about 6.3% occurring once. Regarding time point: patch test 2, 6 weeks after DPC sensitization. Treatment here: therapeutic diphenylcyclopropenone sensitization with weekly scalp DPC. This clonotype was detected ten times or more.

The sample was whole blood, taken in connection with sensitization to the hapten diphenylcyclopropenone (DPC). The V and J genes are TRBV7-2 and TRBJ1-1, with TRBD1 matching over 12 bases. The TCR sequence derives from a woman aged 18-35 years with alopecia areata. Some clones in this sample may be carry-over from other donors' samples. The CDR3 nucleotides are TGTGCCAGCAGCTTAGCCGGGACAGGGGGCGAACTAAAGGACGCTTTCTTT. Protein sequence: CASSLAGTGGELKDAFF.